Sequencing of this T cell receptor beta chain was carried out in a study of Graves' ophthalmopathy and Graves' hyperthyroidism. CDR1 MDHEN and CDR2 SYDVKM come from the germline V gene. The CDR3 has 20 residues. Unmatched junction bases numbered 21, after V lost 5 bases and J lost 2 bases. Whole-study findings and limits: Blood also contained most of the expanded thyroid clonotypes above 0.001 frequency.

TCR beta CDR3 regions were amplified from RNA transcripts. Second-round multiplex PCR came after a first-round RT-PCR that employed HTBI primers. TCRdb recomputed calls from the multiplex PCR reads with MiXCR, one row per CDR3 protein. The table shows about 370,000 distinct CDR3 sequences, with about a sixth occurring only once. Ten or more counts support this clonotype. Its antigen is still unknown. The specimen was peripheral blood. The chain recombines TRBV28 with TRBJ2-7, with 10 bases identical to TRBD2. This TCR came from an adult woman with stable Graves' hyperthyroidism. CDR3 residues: CASSPLAGDRYPSFTYEQYF. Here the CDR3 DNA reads TGTGCCAGCAGTCCTCTAGCGGGAGATCGATATCCGTCCTTTACCTACGAGCAGTACTTC. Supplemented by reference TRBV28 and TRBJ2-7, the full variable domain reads DVKVTQSSRYLVKRTGEKVFLECVQDMDHENMFWYRQDPGLGLRLIYFSYDVKMKEKGDIPEGYSVSREKKERFSLILESASTNQTSMYLCASSPLAGDRYPSFTYEQYFGPGTRLTVT.